Listed here are 8 T cell receptor beta chains from one sample, sequenced in a study of cytomegalovirus exposure and HLA in healthy donors. PCR amplification relied on 60 Vbeta primers (plus 13 Jbeta primers). Produced via immunoSEQ multiplex PCR; TCRdb's table is partial and in-frame only. The sample lists 130,000 to 150,000 clones; around four fifths were seen once. The specimen sequenced was PBMCs. These receptors were obtained from a male donor in good health and CMV-seronegative.

V is TRBV19 and J is TRBJ2-7; the match to TRBD2 covers 9 bases. CDR1 is LNHDA and CDR2 is SQIVND in the germline V gene (reference sequence). Germline trimming cut 3 bases from V and 11 bases from J; bases unmatched to any gene: 8. The length of the CDR3 is 13 residues. The CDR3 nucleotides are TGTGCCAGTAGTATTCGGCGGGAGGGCCAAAAGTACTTC. Amino acids: CASSIRREGQKYF.

The CDR3 DNA follows: TGTGCCAGCAGCCTTAGCGGGAGCGGGGCTCGAGAGACCCAGTACTTC. Amino acids: CASSLSGSGARETQYF. The chain joins TRBV11-1 to TRBJ2-5; 9 bases line up with TRBD2. The CDR3 totals 16 residues. Germline CDR1 and CDR2: SGHAT and FQDESV (reference sequence). The ends lost 5 bases at V and 4 bases at J; junction bases unmatched: 11.

The chain has TRBV11-1 and TRBJ1-3; D gene unclear. Germline V lookup: CDR1 SGHAT, CDR2 FQDESV (reference sequence). V shed 4 bases and J shed 0 bases, with 10 bases lying between them. The CDR3 has 15 residues. CDR3 coding DNA: TGTGCCAGCAGCTACGGCGGGAGCTCTGGAAACACCATATATTTT. The encoded protein is CASSYGGSSGNTIYF.

The rearrangement uses TRBV5-1 and TRBJ2-5; D is uncertain. Germline V CDR1 and CDR2: SGHRS, YFSETQ. V dropped 1 base and J dropped 1 base, with 11 bases sitting between them. This CDR3 comprises 15 residues. CDR3 nucleotides: TGCGCCAGCAGCTTGTCGGAGCCGCCCCAAGAGACCCAGTACTTC. Translation gives CASSLSEPPQETQYF.

The chain recombines TRBV14 with TRBJ1-2, with 7 positions matching TRBD1. J was trimmed by 8 bases and V by 6 bases; bases with no gene match: 15. The CDR3 runs 15 residues. CDR1 and CDR2 (germline): SGHDN, FVKESK. DNA for the CDR3: TGTGCCAGCAGAGCCAGGGGGAGAGATAGGGGCGGCTACACCTTC. Translated, it gives CASRARGRDRGGYTF.

The V call is TRBV6-1, the J call TRBJ2-5, with a possible D match to TRBD1 (6 bases). The assigned J gene may be wrong: the sequence end matches TRBJ2-7 better. This CDR3 contains 15 residues. The germline V gene has CDR1 MNHNS and CDR2 SASEGT. CDR3 bases: TGTGCCAGCAGTGAAGCATTGGACAGCCCATACGAGCAGTACTTC. This sequence encodes CASSEALDSPYEQYF.

The V and J genes are TRBV1 and TRBJ1-5; the tabulated D call, TRBD1, remains unverified against the DNA. TRBV1 is given as a pseudogene. There are 14 residues in the CDR3. CDR3 in amino acids: CTSSQDQGYQPQHF. In DNA, the CDR3 is TGCACCAGCAGCCAAGATCAGGGGTATCAGCCCCAGCATTTT.

This clone showed up just a few times. This chain links TRBV27 with TRBJ2-7; TRBD1 matches 7 bases. Trimming took 8 bases from V and 3 from J; bases not matched to a gene: 7. CDR1 and CDR2 from the germline V gene are MNHEY and SMNVEV (reference sequence). The CDR3 runs 13 residues. This CDR3 reads CASAGGNLYEQYF. The CDR3 nucleotides read TGTGCCAGCGCAGGGGGAAACCTCTACGAGCAGTACTTC.